This is a list of T cell receptor beta chains from one sample in a study of a mutant IDH1 vaccine in newly diagnosed glioma. Their antigens remain unidentified. Profiled with immunoSEQ multiplex PCR; TCRdb holds only in-frame clones, not every one. The sample has under 150,000 clones; around 80% are singletons. The specimen comprised PBMCs, sampled from a glioma patient whose treatment included an IDH1 peptide vaccine. These receptors were obtained from a middle-aged man with glioma. The CDR3 runs from the conserved cysteine through the conserved F or W. The D gene is left open where the match is weak. Rows give clone size only sometimes, using once, few, many, or a class for an expanded clone.

>TRBJ2-5|.|TRBV6-4|.
CASSGPGAVEETRYF
TGTGCCAGCAGTGGCCCGGGGGCCGTCGAAGAGACCCGGTACTTC
>TRBJ2-6|.|TRBV7-2|.
CASSIDRLSGANVLTF
TGTGCCAGCAGCATAGACAGGCTCTCTGGGGCCAACGTCCTGACTTTC
>TRBJ2-5|TRBD2|TRBV7-3|.
CASSSVAGARETQYF
TGTGCCAGCAGCTCTGTAGCGGGAGCTAGGGAGACCCAGTACTTC
>TRBJ1-1|.|TRBV6-5|.
CAGQKAENTEAFF
TGTGCCGGACAAAAGGCCGAGAACACTGAAGCTTTCTTT
>TRBJ2-5|.|TRBV19|.
CASSIEGGRMETQYF
TGTGCCAGTAGTATAGAGGGAGGCAGGATGGAGACCCAGTACTTC
>TRBJ2-7|.|TRBV9|.
CASSVGGSSYEQYF
TGTGCCAGCAGCGTTGGGGGCAGTTCCTACGAGCAGTACTTC
>TRBJ2-7|.|TRBV27|once
CASSPYRDSRQYF
TGTGCCAGCAGTCCCTACAGGGATAGCAGGCAGTACTTC
>TRBJ2-2|TRBD1|TRBV5-1|.
CASSSRTGETGELFF
TGCGCCAGCAGCTCCCGAACAGGGGAAACCGGGGAGCTGTTTTTT
>TRBJ1-2|TRBD1|TRBV27|.
CASRPLRGRDRNYGYTF
TGTGCCAGCAGGCCGTTGAGAGGCAGGGACAGAAACTATGGCTACACCTTC
>TRBJ2-3|.|TRBV4-3|.
CASSQDRWTDTQYF
TGCGCCAGCAGCCAAGATAGGTGGACAGATACGCAGTATTTT
>TRBJ1-2|.|TRBV14|few
CASSSPGPLAF
TGTGCCAGCAGCTCCCCGGGACCCCTAGCCTTC
>TRBJ1-2|.|TRBV29-1|few
CSVESRQTFRYGYTF
TGCAGCGTTGAATCGCGGCAGACTTTTAGGTATGGCTACACCTTC
>TRBJ2-7|TRBD1|TRBV6-6|few
CATQQGTSSYEQYF
TGTGCCACTCAACAGGGGACGAGCTCCTACGAGCAGTACTTC
>TRBJ1-1|.|TRBV30|.
CAWHGQRNTEAFF
TGTGCCTGGCACGGACAGAGGAACACTGAAGCTTTCTTT
>TRBJ2-3|TRBD1|TRBV7-2|.
CASSFGTGYTDTQYF
TGTGCCAGCAGCTTCGGGACAGGGTACACAGATACGCAGTATTTT
>TRBJ1-1|.|TRBV7-8|.
CASSPDDFFMNTEAFF
TGTGCCAGCAGCCCTGACGATTTTTTCATGAACACTGAAGCTTTCTTT
>TRBJ2-2|.|TRBV29-1|once
CSVDQGTGELFF
TGCAGCGTTGATCAGGGCACCGGGGAGCTGTTTTTT
>TRBJ2-7|.|TRBV18|.
CASSSGSLEQYF
TGTGCCAGCTCGTCAGGGTCCTTAGAGCAGTACTTC
>TRBJ2-3|.|TRBV5-6|.
CASSLPPRTDTQYF
TGTGCCAGCAGCTTACCCCCAAGGACAGATACGCAGTATTTT
>TRBJ1-1|.|TRBV6-6|.
CASSSNKGAEAFF
TGTGCCAGCAGTTCGAACAAGGGCGCTGAAGCTTTCTTT
>TRBJ2-7|.|TRBV28|.
CATPGPNSYEQYF
TGTGCCACCCCGGGACCGAACTCCTACGAGCAGTACTTC
>TRBJ1-5|.|TRBV5-5|.
CASSLGGISNQPQHF
TGTGCCAGCAGCTTGGGGGGCATTAGCAATCAGCCCCAGCATTTT
>TRBJ2-2|TRBD1|TRBV10-3|.
CAIRTGTGIPGELFF
TGTGCCATCAGAACCGGGACAGGGATTCCCGGGGAGCTGTTTTTT
>TRBJ1-2|TRBD1|TRBV7-6|.
CASSPRDSYGYTF
TGTGCCAGCAGCCCGAGGGACAGCTATGGCTACACCTTC
>TRBJ2-3|.|TRBV28|.
CASSPRTADTQYF
TGTGCCAGCAGTCCCCGGACCGCAGATACGCAGTATTTT
>TRBJ2-5|.|TRBV7-9|.
CASSLPEETQYF
TGTGCCAGCAGCTTACCGGAGGAGACCCAGTACTTC
>TRBJ2-3|.|TRBV21-1|.
CASSKSPSSSTDTQYF
TGTGCCAGCAGCAAATCTCCCAGTTCTAGCACAGATACGCAGTATTTT
>TRBJ2-3|.|TRBV11-2|.
CASSWDPLDTQYF
TGTGCCAGCAGCTGGGACCCGTTGGATACGCAGTATTTT
>TRBJ2-7|TRBD1|TRBV6-5|.
CASSSTHDRVYEQYF
TGTGCCAGCAGTTCCACCCATGACAGGGTCTACGAGCAGTACTTC
>TRBJ1-1|.|TRBV2|few
CASSPEMNTEAFF
TGTGCCAGCAGTCCAGAGATGAACACTGAAGCTTTCTTT
>TRBJ1-4|.|TRBV30|.
CAWTPQVGLLNEKLFF
TGTGCCTGGACTCCCCAGGTGGGACTGCTTAATGAAAAACTGTTTTTT
>TRBJ2-5|.|TRBV15|.
CATSRGPWGGTQETQYF
TGTGCCACCAGCAGAGGCCCCTGGGGAGGAACCCAAGAGACCCAGTACTTC
>TRBJ1-6|TRBD1|TRBV6-5|.
CASADRGDNSPLHF
TGTGCCAGCGCGGACAGGGGGGATAATTCACCCCTCCACTTT
>TRBJ2-7|.|TRBV5-4|.
CASSLTGSSYEQYF
TGTGCCAGCAGCTTGACAGGGTCGTCCTACGAGCAGTACTTC
>TRBJ2-2|.|TRBV19|.
CASSPGAGSLFWLFF
TGTGCCAGTAGTCCAGGGGCAGGGTCTTTATTTTGGCTGTTTTTT
>TRBJ1-1|TRBD1|TRBV30|.
CALQGTPLRVTEAFF
TGTGCCCTACAGGGGACGCCCCTTCGCGTCACTGAAGCTTTCTTT
>TRBJ2-7|.|TRBV5-4|.
CASSPFGARVQYF
TGTGCCAGCAGCCCTTTCGGGGCTCGGGTGCAGTACTTC
>TRBJ2-5|.|TRBV6-4|many
CASSDLPGQQYF
TGTGCCAGCAGTGACCTACCCGGACAGCAGTACTTC
>TRBJ1-1|.|TRBV6-6|few
CASSYKLEAFF
TGTGCCAGCAGTTACAAACTAGAAGCTTTCTTT
>TRBJ2-3|TRBD2|TRBV28|.
CASSAHRPGTSGIRSTDTQYF
TGTGCCAGCAGTGCACACCGCCCTGGGACTAGCGGGATAAGATCCACAGATACGCAGTATTTT
>TRBJ2-5|.|TRBV4-3|.
CASSHRTPPPGETQYF
TGCGCCAGCAGCCACCGGACTCCCCCTCCAGGGGAGACCCAGTACTTC
>TRBJ1-1|.|TRBV5-6|few
CASSLALGGGVNTEAFF
TGTGCCAGCAGCTTGGCATTAGGAGGGGGTGTTAACACTGAAGCTTTCTTT
>TRBJ2-7|TRBD2|TRBV5-6|.
CASSLGTSVSEQYF
TGTGCCAGCAGCCTCGGGACTAGCGTGAGCGAGCAGTACTTC
>TRBJ1-1|.|TRBV4-2|few
CASSQDLGSMNTEAFF
TGTGCCAGCAGCCAAGATTTAGGGAGCATGAACACTGAAGCTTTCTTT
>TRBJ2-5|.|TRBV28|.
CASSLAGATETQYF
TGTGCCAGCAGTTTGGCAGGGGCCACGGAGACCCAGTACTTC
>TRBJ2-2|.|TRBV27|.
CASSPSPDPPGELFF
TGTGCCAGCAGTCCGTCCCCGGACCCACCCGGGGAGCTGTTTTTT
>TRBJ2-5|TRBD2|TRBV15|.
CATSSQRLAGSFLQETQYF
TGTGCCACCAGCAGTCAAAGACTAGCGGGAAGTTTTCTTCAAGAGACCCAGTACTTC
>TRBJ2-5|.|TRBV18|.
CASSPEGLPQETQYF
TGTGCCAGCTCACCGGAAGGACTACCCCAAGAGACCCAGTACTTC
>TRBJ1-3|TRBD1|TRBV5-6|few
CASSLPRDRSLSGNTIYF
TGTGCCAGCAGCCTCCCGAGGGACAGATCCCTCTCTGGAAACACCATATATTTT
>TRBJ1-2|.|TRBV6-6|.
CATAWEEDYGYTF
TGTGCCACGGCATGGGAGGAAGACTATGGCTACACCTTC
>TRBJ2-2|TRBD1|TRBV5-1|.
CASSLAVGGGYTGELFF
TGCGCCAGCAGCTTGGCGGTAGGGGGCGGCTACACCGGGGAGCTGTTTTTT
>TRBJ1-6|.|TRBV2|.
CASNPAGYNSPLHF
TGTGCCAGCAACCCCGCGGGTTATAATTCACCCCTCCACTTT
>TRBJ2-1|.|TRBV18|.
CASSPRVAGRPYNEQFF
TGTGCCAGCTCCCCAAGGGTTGCAGGGCGCCCCTACAATGAGCAGTTCTTC
>TRBJ2-5|TRBD2|TRBV7-9|.
CASSSSGGLQTQYF
TGTGCCAGCAGCTCCAGCGGGGGCTTGCAGACCCAGTACTTC
>TRBJ1-1|.|TRBV27|.
CASSLYFGMTGNTEAFF
TGTGCCAGCAGTTTATATTTTGGCATGACGGGGAACACTGAAGCTTTCTTT
>TRBJ1-1|.|TRBV28|.
CASSLSRGTTEAFF
TGTGCCAGCAGTTTATCCAGGGGTACAACTGAAGCTTTCTTT
>TRBJ2-3|TRBD2|TRBV7-2|.
CASSLTGGGTQYF
TGTGCCAGCAGCTTGACTGGGGGGGGTACGCAGTATTTT
>TRBJ1-6|.|TRBV10-3|.
CAISEARYVTLHF
TGTGCCATCAGTGAAGCCCGATATGTCACCCTCCACTTT
>TRBJ1-1|.|TRBV28|.
CASSWAGPGTEAFF
TGTGCCAGCAGTTGGGCCGGACCGGGCACTGAAGCTTTCTTT